This TCR beta chain emerged from a study of CD8 T cells in ankylosing spondylitis. At least ten counts were recorded for this clonotype. Its specificity is not known. Study-wide results and limits: Prior literature has documented some motif variants in synovial fluid and blood from reactive arthritis. The authors reported significant enrichment of disease-linked clones in matched ankylosing spondylitis synovial fluid. A motif of eight highly homologous TCR beta variants was seen as apparently characteristic of ankylosing spondylitis blood.

Germline V gene lookup returns CDR1 LNHDA and CDR2 SQIVND (reference sequence). V lost 0 bases, J lost 4 bases, and 13 bases stayed unmatched. The CDR3 consists of 18 residues. Quantitative 5'-RACE with molecular barcodes produced the TCR beta libraries. TCRdb used MiXCR to reprocess the 5' RACE reads, holding one entry per CDR3 protein. The table records approximately 130,000 distinct CDR3 sequences, over 9.5% of them present only once. This chain links TRBV19 with TRBJ2-3; 7 bases map to TRBD1. The receptor was derived from a female donor with ankylosing spondylitis or in good health (not recorded which). Sequencing was done on a sample of blood, either unsorted or a sorted T cell fraction (not recorded which). DNA of the CDR3: TGTGCCAGTAGTATAGATCGGGGTAACAGGGGAATCCCAGATACGCAGTATTTT. Translating it yields CASSIDRGNRGIPDTQYF.